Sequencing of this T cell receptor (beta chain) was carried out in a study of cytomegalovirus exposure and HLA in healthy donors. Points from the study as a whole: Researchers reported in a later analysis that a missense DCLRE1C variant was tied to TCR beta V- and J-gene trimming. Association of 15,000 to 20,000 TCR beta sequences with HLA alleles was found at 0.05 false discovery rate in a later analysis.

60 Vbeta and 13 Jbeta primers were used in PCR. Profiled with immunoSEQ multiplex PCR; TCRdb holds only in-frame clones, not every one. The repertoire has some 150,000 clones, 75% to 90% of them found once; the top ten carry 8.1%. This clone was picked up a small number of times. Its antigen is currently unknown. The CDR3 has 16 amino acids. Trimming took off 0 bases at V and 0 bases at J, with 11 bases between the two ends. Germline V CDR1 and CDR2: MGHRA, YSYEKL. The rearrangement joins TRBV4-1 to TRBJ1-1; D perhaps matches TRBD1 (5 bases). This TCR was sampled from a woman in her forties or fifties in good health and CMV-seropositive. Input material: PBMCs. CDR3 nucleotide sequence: TGCGCCAGCAGCCAAGAAAGGGGACTCCTGAACACTGAAGCTTTCTTT. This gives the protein CASSQERGLLNTEAFF.